The clone carrying this TCR beta chain was recorded once. Its matching antigen is unknown. Controls that were healthy consisted of blood donors whose median age was about 53 years (range about 21-70), with roughly 50% female. Some clones are missing from TCRdb's copy, which holds only in-frame ones; the method was immunoSEQ multiplex PCR. The sample consists of under 15,000 clones, around 80% of them appearing once. The CDR3 runs 17 residues. In germline, CDR1 is SGHKS, CDR2 YYEKEE (reference sequence). V trimming: 3 bases; J trimming: 0 bases; junction bases outside the gene matches: 9. The entry originates in a study of somatic mutations in cytotoxic T cells in rheumatoid arthritis. General study results and limits: More than 20% of CD8+ cells belonged to the largest clone in about an eighth of the 65 patients. Antigen targets of the expanded CD8+ clones remained unidentified.

This sequence originates from a man in his fifties or sixties in good health. The sequencing input was CD8+ T cells sorted from blood. The chain has TRBV5-5 and TRBJ1-2; 9 positions agree with TRBD1. The CDR3 nucleotides are TGTGCCAGCAGCTCTCGGGACAGGGCCCCAGCTAACTATGGCTACACCTTC. Amino acids: CASSSRDRAPANYGYTF.